This entry lists 25 T cell receptor beta chains sequenced from one sample in a study of cytomegalovirus exposure and HLA in healthy donors. Primers for the PCR totalled 60 Vbeta and 13 Jbeta. Clones were read by immunoSEQ multiplex PCR, and TCRdb kept only the in-frame ones, dropping some. The sample lists 90,000 or so clones, 60% to 80% occurring once. Sequencing used PBMCs. All receptors come from a female donor in good health and CMV-seronegative.

The chain joins TRBV6-5 to TRBJ2-3, with unresolved D. V dropped 6 bases and J dropped 1 base, with 11 bases sitting between them. The CDR3 runs 14 residues. Germline lookup yields CDR1 MNHEY and CDR2 SVGAGI. The CDR3 DNA reads as TGTGCCAGCAGACCTAGGATTGGCACAGATACGCAGTATTTT. This sequence encodes CASRPRIGTDTQYF.

The V call is TRBV27, the J call TRBJ1-5; 11 bases are shared with TRBD1. V lost 7 bases to trimming and J lost 1 base; unmatched junction nucleotides: 12. Germline V lookup: CDR1 MNHEY, CDR2 SMNVEV (reference sequence). This CDR3 is 18 amino acids long. This CDR3 is CASTPAEDRGLSNQPQHF. CDR3 bases: TGTGCCAGCACCCCGGCGGAGGACAGGGGGCTGAGCAATCAGCCCCAGCATTTT.

The rearrangement joins TRBV5-1 to TRBJ2-5; a possible D gene is TRBD2 (6 bases). The CDR3 extends over 14 amino acids. V was cut by 0 bases and J by 5 bases, with 11 bases left in between. Germline V gene sequence: CDR1 SGHRS, CDR2 YFSETQ. This chain's CDR3 is CASSLDAGTETQYF. CDR3 DNA sequence: TGCGCCAGCAGCTTGGATGCGGGAACGGAGACCCAGTACTTC.

V gene TRBV28 combines with J gene TRBJ2-7, with a possible D match to TRBD1 (6 bases). The CDR3 length is 14 residues. Germline CDR1 reads MDHEN; CDR2 reads SYDVKM. V lost 3 bases and J 3 bases, leaving 12 bases between the germline ends. CDR3 amino acids: CASSFQGQVYEQYF. DNA for the CDR3: TGTGCCAGCAGTTTTCAGGGACAAGTCTACGAGCAGTACTTC.

The V call is TRBV5-1, the J call TRBJ2-5; 15 bases map to TRBD2. V gave up 3 bases and J gave up 1 base; unmatched junction bases: 4. The V gene's germline CDR1 is SGHRS and CDR2 YFSETQ. The CDR3 runs to 17 residues. The CDR3 nucleotides are TGCGCCAGCAGCTCTATGGGACTAGCGGGAGGCCAAGAGACCCAGTACTTC. Its protein product is CASSSMGLAGGQETQYF.

The V call is TRBV4-2, the J call TRBJ2-5; D may be TRBD2 (5 bases). V lost 4 bases, J lost 5 bases, and 14 bases lay in between. The CDR3 runs to 14 residues. Germline V gene data show CDR1 as LGHNA and CDR2 as YNFKEQ. The CDR3: CASSPGRGIETQYF. The CDR3 coding sequence is TGTGCCAGCAGCCCGGGGAGAGGGATCGAGACCCAGTACTTC.

The chain couples TRBV4-1 to TRBJ1-2, with D possibly matching TRBD1 (6 bases). There are 14 residues in the CDR3. Trimming removed 0 bases from V and 8 bases from J, with 13 bases in between. Germline lookup yields CDR1 MGHRA and CDR2 YSYEKL. DNA for the CDR3: TGCGCCAGCAGCCAAGATGCGGGGGCGAGAGGCTACACCTTC. Translated: CASSQDAGARGYTF.

This chain connects TRBV6-5 to TRBJ1-3; the match to TRBD1 covers 8 bases. With V trimmed by 6 bases and J by 3 bases, 4 bases remained unmatched. The V gene's germline CDR1 is MNHEY and CDR2 SVGAGI. The CDR3 is 14 amino acids. Written as DNA, the CDR3 is TGTGCCAGCAGCCCCACAGGGGGTGGAAACACCATATATTTT. This sequence encodes CASSPTGGGNTIYF.

The J gene is TRBJ2-1, the V gene TRBV5-1; no firm D call. V lost 0 bases and J 2 bases, leaving 9 bases between the germline ends. CDR1 SGHRS and CDR2 YFSETQ come from the germline V gene. CDR3 size: 15 residues. CDR3 region: CASSLGAPPYNEQFF. The CDR3 region has the DNA TGCGCCAGCAGCTTGGGGGCTCCACCCTACAATGAGCAGTTCTTC.

The chain couples TRBV6-6 to TRBJ1-2, with 9 bases that match TRBD1. V was pared by 5 bases and J by 8 bases, with 15 bases of the junction left unmatched. Germline loops: CDR1 MNHNY, CDR2 SVGAGI (reference sequence). This CDR3 is 16 amino acids long. CDR3 sequence (DNA): TGTGCCAGCAGTCATATACCGGGACAGGGCCTACGAGGCTACACCTTC. This translates into CASSHIPGQGLRGYTF.

The CDR3 region is CASSSPLGISYEQYF. The DNA for the CDR3 is TGTGCCAGCAGTTCGCCGTTGGGCATTTCCTACGAGCAGTACTTC. The V gene is TRBV28, the J gene TRBJ2-7; no reliable D call. The V gene's germline CDR1 is MDHEN and CDR2 SYDVKM. Deletions cut 4 bases from V and 1 base from J, with 14 bases between. This CDR3 has 15 residues.

The rearrangement uses TRBV19 and TRBJ1-4, with no clear D. Germline V gene lookup returns CDR1 LNHDA and CDR2 SQIVND (reference sequence). V shed 2 bases and J shed 8 bases, with 15 bases lying between them. The CDR3 extends over 15 amino acids. CDR3 nucleotide sequence: TGTGCCAGTAGTATACCCGACGAGCCAGGCGAAAAACTGTTTTTT. This encodes CASSIPDEPGEKLFF. The complete variable domain, with remaining parts taken from reference TRBV19 and TRBJ1-4, reads DGGITQSPKYLFRKEGQNVTLSCEQNLNHDAMYWYRQDPGQGLRLIYYSQIVNDFQKGDIAEGYSVSREKKESFPLTVTSAQKNPTAFYLCASSIPDEPGEKLFFGSGTQLSVL.

The genes are TRBV6-1 and TRBJ2-7; a possible D gene is TRBD1 (5 bases). Between the trimmed V and J ends, which lost 4 bases and 0 bases, there was a span of 10 bases. Germline CDR1 and CDR2: MNHNS and SASEGT. This CDR3 has 14 amino acids. The CDR3 here is CASSGRGSSYEQYF. The CDR3 bases are TGTGCCAGCAGTGGAAGGGGCAGCTCCTACGAGCAGTACTTC.

The V call is TRBV5-6, the J call TRBJ1-5, with D uncertain. CDR3 length: 15 residues. The V and J ends lost 0 bases and 3 bases respectively, with 10 bases between them. Per germline, CDR1 SGHDT and CDR2 YYEEEE. CDR3 bases: TGTGCCAGCAGCTTGGCCGGGAGGCCCAATCAGCCCCAGCATTTT. Translated, it gives CASSLAGRPNQPQHF.

V usage is TRBV9 and J usage is TRBJ2-2; TRBD1 matches 10 bases. The ends lost 0 bases at V and 4 bases at J; junction bases unmatched: 3. CDR3 length equals 16 residues. Germline lookup yields CDR1 SGDLS and CDR2 YYNGEE. CDR3 protein: CASSVGTGGSTGELFF. CDR3 coding DNA: TGTGCCAGCAGCGTAGGGACAGGGGGAAGCACCGGGGAGCTGTTTTTT. The full variable domain, its missing parts supplied by reference TRBV9 and TRBJ2-2, is DSGVTQTPKHLITATGQRVTLRCSPRSGDLSVYWYQQSLDQGLQFLIQYYNGEERAKGNILERFSAQQFPDLHSELNLSSLELGDSALYFCASSVGTGGSTGELFFGEGSRLTVL.

This clone was seen only a few times. V and J are TRBV5-1 and TRBJ1-1; 7 bases map to TRBD1. J lost 1 base, V lost 4 bases, and 4 bases had no gene match. The CDR3 is 14 amino acids. From germline, CDR1 is SGHRS and CDR2 YFSETQ. The CDR3, as DNA: TGCGCCAGCAGCCCCGGGACAGCGAACACTGAAGCTTTCTTT. Protein sequence: CASSPGTANTEAFF.

The genes are TRBV6-5 and TRBJ2-5, with a tentative D call TRBD2 (6 bases). CDR3 size: 12 residues. Germline V gene sequence: CDR1 MNHEY, CDR2 SVGAGI. Deletions cut 7 bases from V and 10 bases from J, with 16 bases between. CDR3 DNA sequence: TGTGCCAGCACCACGTATTCCGGGGGCCAGTACTTC. Translation: CASTTYSGGQYF.

The chain recombines TRBV18 with TRBJ1-3; unclear D gene. The CDR3 contains 19 residues. CDR1 is KGHSH, CDR2 LQKENI, per germline. Between the trimmed V and J ends, which lost 1 base and 1 base, there was a span of 20 bases. CDR3 bases: TGTGCCAGCTCACCACAAGGGAGCGGATTAGCTGGTTCTGGAAACACCATATATTTT. It translates to CASSPQGSGLAGSGNTIYF. The full variable domain, completed using reference TRBV18 and TRBJ1-3, is NAGVMQNPRHLVRRRGQEARLRCSPMKGHSHVYWYRQLPEEGLKFMVYLQKENIIDESGMPKERFSAEFPKEGPSILRIQQVVRGDSAAYFCASSPQGSGLAGSGNTIYFGEGSWLTVV.

The J gene is TRBJ2-4, the V gene TRBV5-1, with D unresolved. Germline V gives CDR1 SGHRS, CDR2 YFSETQ. V was shortened by 1 base and J by 8 bases, with 10 bases between the two germline ends. The CDR3 length is 13 residues. This chain's CDR3 is CASSLIQQDIQYF. As DNA, the CDR3 is TGCGCCAGCAGCTTGATACAGCAGGACATTCAGTACTTC.

The rearrangement joins TRBV6-5 to TRBJ2-7, with TRBD1 identical over 7 bases. Germline V gene data show CDR1 as MNHEY and CDR2 as SVGAGI. The CDR3 loop spans 16 amino acids. V dropped 0 bases and J dropped 0; count of bases not matched to a gene: 5. CDR3: CASSYSRDSSSYEQYF. In DNA, the CDR3 is TGTGCCAGCAGTTACTCTAGGGACAGTAGCTCCTACGAGCAGTACTTC.

The chain uses TRBV10-3 and TRBJ1-5; D gene ambiguous. V was pared by 11 bases and J by 4 bases, with 18 bases between. Per the germline V gene, CDR1 is ENHRY and CDR2 is SYGVKD. This CDR3 spans 14 amino acids. CDR3 nucleotides: TGTGCCTCCACCCCTGTTGGCGGAAATCAGCCCCAGCATTTT. Translating gives CASTPVGGNQPQHF.

The chain joins TRBV5-1 to TRBJ2-7; TRBD2 matches at 8 bases. J lost 5 bases, V lost 7 bases, and 5 bases had no gene match. CDR3 size: 12 residues. Germline V gives CDR1 SGHRS, CDR2 YFSETQ. The CDR3 region is CASGSGSHEQYF. For the CDR3, the DNA is TGCGCCAGCGGAAGCGGGAGCCACGAGCAGTACTTC.

The rearrangement joins TRBV2 to TRBJ2-1, with 14 bases that match TRBD2. The CDR3 covers 16 residues. J was trimmed by 9 bases and V by 6 bases; bases with no gene match: 10. Germline CDR1 SNHLY, CDR2 FYNNEI. Here the CDR3 reads CASSPRGLAGAVEQFF. Written as DNA, the CDR3 is TGTGCCAGCAGCCCCCGGGGACTAGCGGGAGCGGTTGAGCAGTTCTTC. The whole variable domain, remainder taken from reference TRBV2 and TRBJ2-1, is EPEVTQTPSHQVTQMGQEVILRCVPISNHLYFYWYRQILGQKVEFLVSFYNNEISEKSEIFDDQFSVERPDGSNFTLKIRSTKLEDSAMYFCASSPRGLAGAVEQFFGPGTRLTVL.

This clone was observed a handful of times. The chain joins TRBV5-4 to TRBJ2-7, with TRBD2 identical over 9 bases. The CDR3 totals 14 residues. V was clipped by 4 bases and J by 6 bases; unmatched bases: 8. Looked up from germline, CDR1 is SGHNT and CDR2 is YYREEE (reference sequence). The CDR3 spells CASSQGGGAGEQYF. The CDR3, as DNA: TGTGCCAGCAGCCAGGGCGGGGGGGCAGGCGAGCAGTACTTC.

Written as DNA, the CDR3 is TGTGCCTGGAGTAGAAAGGGGCAAGGGGGTAATGAAAAACTGTTTTTT. Translating it yields CAWSRKGQGGNEKLFF. This chain connects TRBV30 to TRBJ1-4, with D perhaps TRBD1 (6 bases). Germline-derived CDR1 and CDR2 are GTSNPN and SVGIG (reference sequence). Trimming left V 2 bases short and J 4 bases short, with 17 bases between. The CDR3 is made up of 16 amino acids.